The 3 T cell receptor beta chains below were found in one sample sequenced in a study of cytomegalovirus exposure and HLA in healthy donors. Primers included in the PCR were 60 Vbeta and 13 Jbeta primers. Profiling relied on immunoSEQ multiplex PCR, and the TCRdb table lists in-frame clones only, not all of them. Of more than 60,000 clones listed, roughly 84% are singletons. Sequencing used PBMCs. The receptors here all came from a man aged 65 to 79 in good health and CMV-seropositive.

V usage is TRBV11-2 and J usage is TRBJ1-5; no clear D. The CDR3 extends over 14 amino acids. Trimming shortened V by 1 base and J by 6 bases, and 10 bases separated the two germline ends. Per germline, CDR1 SGHAT and CDR2 FQNNGV. CDR3 bases: TGTGCCAGCAGCTTAGGATCTAGCGGTCAGCCCCAGCATTTT. Translation gives CASSLGSSGQPQHF.

V and J are TRBV28 and TRBJ2-5; D perhaps matches TRBD1 (5 bases). The CDR3 totals 15 residues. Per the germline V gene, CDR1 is MDHEN and CDR2 is SYDVKM. Trimming took 4 bases from V and 1 from J, leaving 13 bases between them. This chain's CDR3 is CASSSAQVLQETQYF. The CDR3 DNA follows: TGTGCCAGCAGTTCGGCACAGGTACTCCAAGAGACCCAGTACTTC.

This rearrangement joins TRBV6-5 to TRBJ2-5; 10 bases are a match to TRBD1. The last part of the DNA fits TRBJ2-7 better; the J call may be wrong. Germline CDR1 reads MNHEY; CDR2 reads SVGAGI. This CDR3 contains 14 residues. The CDR3 coding sequence is TGTGCCAGCAGTTACTCGGACAGGGGGTACGAGCAGTACTTC. This gives the protein CASSYSDRGYEQYF.